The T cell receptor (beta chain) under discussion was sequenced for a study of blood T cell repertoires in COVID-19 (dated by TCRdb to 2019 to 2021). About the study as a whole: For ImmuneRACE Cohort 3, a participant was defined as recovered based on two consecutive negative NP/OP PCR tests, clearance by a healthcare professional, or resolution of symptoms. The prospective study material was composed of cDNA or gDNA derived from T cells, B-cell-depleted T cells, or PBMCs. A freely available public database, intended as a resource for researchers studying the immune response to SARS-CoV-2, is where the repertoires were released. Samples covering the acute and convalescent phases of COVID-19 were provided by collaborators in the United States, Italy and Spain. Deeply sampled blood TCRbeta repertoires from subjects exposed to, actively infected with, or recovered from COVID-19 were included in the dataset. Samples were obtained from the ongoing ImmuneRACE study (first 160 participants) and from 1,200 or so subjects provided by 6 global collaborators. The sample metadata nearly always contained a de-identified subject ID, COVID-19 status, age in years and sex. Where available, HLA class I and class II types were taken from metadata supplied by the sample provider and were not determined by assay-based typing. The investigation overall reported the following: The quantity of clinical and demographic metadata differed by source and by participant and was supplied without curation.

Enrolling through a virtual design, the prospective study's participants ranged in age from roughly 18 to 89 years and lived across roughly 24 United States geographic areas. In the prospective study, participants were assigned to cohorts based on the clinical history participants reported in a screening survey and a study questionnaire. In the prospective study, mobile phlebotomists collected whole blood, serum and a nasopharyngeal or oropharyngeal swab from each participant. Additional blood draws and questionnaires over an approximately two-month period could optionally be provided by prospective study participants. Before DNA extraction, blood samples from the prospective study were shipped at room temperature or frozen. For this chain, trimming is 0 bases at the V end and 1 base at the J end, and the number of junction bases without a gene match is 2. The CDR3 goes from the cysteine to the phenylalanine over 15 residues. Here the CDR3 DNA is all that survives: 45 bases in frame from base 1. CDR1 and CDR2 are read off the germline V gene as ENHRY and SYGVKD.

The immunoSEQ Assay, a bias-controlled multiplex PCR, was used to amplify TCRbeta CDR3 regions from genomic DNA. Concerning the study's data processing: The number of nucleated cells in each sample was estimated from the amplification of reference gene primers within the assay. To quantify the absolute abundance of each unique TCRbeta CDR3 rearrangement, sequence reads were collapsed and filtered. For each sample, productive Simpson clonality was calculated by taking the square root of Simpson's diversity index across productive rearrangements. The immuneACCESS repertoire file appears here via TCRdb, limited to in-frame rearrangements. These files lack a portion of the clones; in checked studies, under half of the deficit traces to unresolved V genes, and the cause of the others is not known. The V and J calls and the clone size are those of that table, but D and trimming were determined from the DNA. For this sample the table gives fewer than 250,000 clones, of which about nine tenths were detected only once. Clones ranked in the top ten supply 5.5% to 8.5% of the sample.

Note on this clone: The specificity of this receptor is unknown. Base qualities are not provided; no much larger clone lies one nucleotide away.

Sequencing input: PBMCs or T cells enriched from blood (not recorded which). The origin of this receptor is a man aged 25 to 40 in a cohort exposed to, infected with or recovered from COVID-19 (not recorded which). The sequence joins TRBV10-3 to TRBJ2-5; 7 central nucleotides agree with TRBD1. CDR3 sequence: CAISESGDSQETQYF. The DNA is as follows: TGTGCCATCAGTGAGTCGGGGGACAGCCAAGAGACCCAGTACTTC.